The following is a T cell receptor (beta chain) sequence with its context. What this receptor recognizes is not known. Base qualities are not recorded, but no much larger clone differs from it by a single base. Using the deep immunoSEQ assay, TCR CDR3 regions were amplified from genomic DNA by multiplex PCR. Extracted genomic DNA from each cell subset was spread evenly across all wells of several immunoSEQ 96-well plates, with each plate serving as a replicate. Each replicate PCR for sorted subsets received roughly 0.2 ug genomic DNA, equal to 30,000 or so T cell genomes. The purified libraries were quantified using a Qubit 3.0 fluorometer, sized with a Bioanalyzer 2100, and then quantified again using the KAPA Library Quantification kit. Every immunoSEQ 96-well plate was sequenced on a separate single-read 150-cycle Illumina NextSeq 550 flow cell. Regarding the original processing steps: Because the immunoSEQ output included only junctional sequences and no quality scores, the filtering could not be the same as the filtering used for full-length reads. Sequences were annotated with PyIR, a Python wrapper for IgBLAST v1.9, using IMGT germline references to assign V/J genes and CDR3. Any read was removed if the V/J assignment was weak (E-value above 1e-6), the CDR3 was missing, or the read contained stop codons, out-of-frame junctions, or ambiguous translated residues. A V3J clonotype was defined by an identical inferred V gene, J gene, and CDR3 amino acid sequence. Percentage overlap between repertoires was calculated by dividing the number of shared unique clonotypes by the size of the smaller repertoire. RTK rarefaction, the Chao1 estimator, and Recon v2.1 estimates of unobserved clonotypes were used to assess repertoire richness. Generation probabilities for all TCRbeta clonotypes obtained by the gDNA method from a few donors were computed using OLGA. The immuneACCESS repertoire file appears here via TCRdb, limited to in-frame rearrangements. These files lack a portion of the clones; in checked studies, under half of the deficit traces to unresolved V genes, and the cause of the others is not known. V and J calls and clone size come straight from that table; D and trimming were deduced from the DNA. This sample gives fewer than 200,000 clones in total; over 85% of them show up just once. Of the sample, 0.067% is held by the ten largest clones.

The donors were healthy, HIV-negative adults with no recently reported acute infections or vaccinations. All donors were Caucasian adults living in Nashville, Tennessee, USA. CD4+ T cells were enriched by magnetic negative selection, after which naive cells were positively selected on CD45RA and the negative fraction was taken as the memory subset. Blood was obtained by leukapheresis, after which PBMCs were separated by Ficoll-Histopaque density gradient centrifugation and cryopreserved in liquid nitrogen vapor phase. Purity and quantity of every magnetically sorted T cell population were checked by analytical flow cytometry. Genomic DNA was isolated from each sorted fraction and quantified by UV absorbance on a Nanodrop 2000c. The data were taken from a study of shared clonotypes between healthy human individuals (dated by TCRdb to 2020 to 2021). Study-wide context: Two women and three men aged 18 to 49 years were included in the cohort. To increase sequencing depth and limit assay-specific biases, TCR repertoire library preparation and sequencing were carried out by different laboratories using diverse techniques. Leukapheresis yielded between about 0.9 and 9 billion PBMCs per donor. To estimate repertoire size and how much clonotypes are shared between individuals, the study performed deep sequencing of blood TCR repertoires from five healthy adults. Per donor, three plates each were used for CD4 naive and CD4 memory, two for CD8 naive, and one for CD8 memory.

Spanning cysteine to phenylalanine, the CDR3 consists of 17 amino acids. Only CDR3 DNA remains: 51 bases, in frame from the first base. From a lookup of the germline V gene, CDR1 and CDR2 are SGHTA and FQGNSA. Trimming costs V 2 bases and J 4 bases, and their ends lie 20 bases apart. Overall study outcomes, separate from this receptor: Pairwise subsampling led to the expectation that sequencing depth would affect the degree of clonotype sharing among donors. Sampling was restricted to blood, and TCR repertoires in tissue are likely to differ from TCR repertoires in blood. Larger estimated clonotype richness was generally found for naive subsets than for memory subsets. Higher generation probabilities were observed for clonotypes shared by all four sorted-subset donors than for non-shared clonotypes. About 5% of naive CD4, approximately 3.7% of naive CD8, approximately 2.2% of memory CD4, and about 0.4% of memory CD8 clonotypes were shared across four donors. The small number of donors limited the genetic and exposure-history diversity represented. Incomplete sequencing was indicated by rarefaction of sorted-subset datasets, despite the large sequencing depth.

The receptor's source is a woman aged 30 to 39 in good health. This chain joins TRBV7-2 to TRBJ1-2, with no confidently assigned D gene. Sequenced input: naive CD4+ T cells sorted from blood. The cell subset or site label corresponds to: CD45RA+ positively selected. CDR3 protein: CASSLFSGQGRGYGYTF. The DNA reads TGTGCCAGCAGCTTATTCTCGGGCCAAGGGCGTGGCTATGGCTACACCTTC.